One and the same sample provided the 12 T cell receptor beta chains below, sequenced in a study of blood T cell repertoires in COVID-19. Libraries were prepared by immunoSEQ multiplex PCR; TCRdb keeps only in-frame clonotypes and omits some of them. The sample carries some 380,000 clones, about 89% recorded once. The sequenced sample was PBMCs or T cells enriched from blood (not recorded which). The origin of the receptors is a man aged 25 to 45 who had recovered from COVID-19.

The chain links TRBV30 to TRBJ1-1, with D possibly matching TRBD1 (5 bases). CDR3 length equals 13 residues. Per germline, CDR1 GTSNPN and CDR2 SVGIG (reference sequence). Trimming took 8 bases from V and 0 from J, leaving 13 bases between them. The CDR3 coding sequence is TGTGCCGGGACCGGGGGGATGAACACTGAAGCTTTCTTT. Residues: CAGTGGMNTEAFF.

With regard to this clone: At the DNA level, this CDR3 is encoded by other sequences in the same sample as well. The genes are TRBV6-5 and TRBJ1-1, with unresolved D. V was cut by 2 bases and J by 3 bases, with 7 bases left in between. Looked up from germline, CDR1 is MNHEY and CDR2 is SVGAGI. The CDR3 loop spans 13 amino acids. The DNA of the CDR3 is TGTGCCAGCAGTTACCGGGAGTACACTGAAGCTTTCTTT. Its translation: CASSYREYTEAFF.

The rearrangement links TRBV4-1 to TRBJ1-5; D is uncertain. Per the germline V gene, CDR1 is MGHRA and CDR2 is YSYEKL. Trimming removed 0 bases from V and 7 bases from J, with 16 bases in between. The CDR3 extends over 16 amino acids. As DNA, the CDR3 is TGCGCCAGCAGCCAAGAACCAACACGTGGGCCCCAGCCCCAGCATTTT. Residues: CASSQEPTRGPQPQHF.

This chain uses TRBV19 with TRBJ1-2; D is uncertain. This CDR3 is 14 amino acids long. CDR1 LNHDA and CDR2 SQIVND come from the germline V gene (reference sequence). V was pared by 1 base and J by 3 bases, with 9 bases between. In DNA form, the CDR3 reads TGTGCCAGTAGTATAGGGGAGGCGTACTATGGCTACACCTTC. Translating it yields CASSIGEAYYGYTF.

In the case of this clone: Other DNA sequences within the sample encode an identical CDR3. V gene TRBV5-1 combines with J gene TRBJ1-5; the D is unclear. This CDR3 is built from 14 residues. Germline V lookup: CDR1 SGHRS, CDR2 YFSETQ. Trimming cost V 0 bases and J 1 base, with 5 bases left between them. CDR3 sequence reads: CASSLGGSNQPQHF. CDR3 nucleotides: TGCGCCAGCAGCTTGGGCGGGAGCAATCAGCCCCAGCATTTT. The whole variable domain, remainder taken from reference TRBV5-1 and TRBJ1-5, is KAGVTQTPRYLIKTRGQQVTLSCSPISGHRSVSWYQQTPGQGLQFLFEYFSETQRNKGNFPGRFSGRQFSNSRSEMNVSTLELGDSALYLCASSLGGSNQPQHFGDGTRLSIL.

This chain uses TRBV19 with TRBJ2-7; a possible D gene is TRBD1 (6 bases). The germline V and J ends were trimmed by 4 bases and 5 bases, with 18 bases remaining between them. The CDR3 extends over 15 amino acids. Germline V gene lookup returns CDR1 LNHDA and CDR2 SQIVND (reference sequence). The CDR3 coding sequence is TGTGCCAGTAGTAAAATCCCCGGGACATTGGACGAGCAGTACTTC. It specifies CASSKIPGTLDEQYF.

This rearrangement joins TRBV6-5 to TRBJ2-7; the match to TRBD1 covers 8 bases. Germline lookup yields CDR1 MNHEY and CDR2 SVGAGI. V dropped 7 bases and J dropped 5; count of bases not matched to a gene: 10. There are 14 residues in the CDR3. The CDR3 sequence is CASTMGGQAHEQYF. CDR3 DNA: TGTGCCAGCACTATGGGGGGACAGGCCCACGAGCAGTACTTC.

A few counts support this clone. The V call is TRBV6-5, the J call TRBJ1-5; 9 bases line up with TRBD1. The CDR3 contains 15 residues. Germline V gene data show CDR1 as MNHEY and CDR2 as SVGAGI. V trimming: 6 bases; J trimming: 1 base; junction bases outside the gene matches: 4. CDR3 nucleotide sequence: TGTGCCAGCAGGAGACAGGGGGTCAGCAATCAGCCCCAGCATTTT. It yields the protein CASRRQGVSNQPQHF.

The gene calls are TRBV6-5 and TRBJ2-3; tentative D call: TRBD2 (5 bases). There are 13 residues in the CDR3. The germline CDR1 and CDR2 sequences are MNHEY and SVGAGI. Trimming took off 4 bases at V and 8 bases at J, with 13 bases between the two ends. The DNA for the CDR3 is TGTGCCAGCAGTTCCGGGCAACGGGGTACGCAGTATTTT. Translation: CASSSGQRGTQYF.

The chain has TRBV9 and TRBJ1-2; TRBD1 is a possible D gene (5 bases). Germline CDR1 and CDR2: SGDLS and YYNGEE. The V and J ends lost 0 bases and 0 bases respectively, with 12 bases between them. There are 16 residues in the CDR3. CDR3 coding DNA: TGTGCCAGCAGCGTAGGACAGTATAAGACTAACTATGGCTACACCTTC. Its translation: CASSVGQYKTNYGYTF.

The chain has TRBV12-3 or TRBV12-4 and TRBJ1-6; D gene ambiguous. V was clipped by 7 bases and J by 3 bases, with 7 bases between them. The CDR3 covers 13 residues. The CDR3 coding sequence is TGTGCCAGCAAAGCGGGCTATAATTCACCCCTCCACTTT. This sequence encodes CASKAGYNSPLHF.

The chain has TRBV20-1 and TRBJ2-7; TRBD2 matches at 7 bases. The CDR3 runs 16 residues. V dropped 3 bases and J dropped 2; count of bases not matched to a gene: 13. Germline assignment: CDR1 DFQATT and CDR2 SNEGSKA (reference sequence). Here the CDR3 reads CSASRGYVGTTYEQYF. CDR3 sequence (DNA): TGCAGTGCTAGTCGGGGGTATGTGGGGACTACCTACGAGCAGTACTTC.